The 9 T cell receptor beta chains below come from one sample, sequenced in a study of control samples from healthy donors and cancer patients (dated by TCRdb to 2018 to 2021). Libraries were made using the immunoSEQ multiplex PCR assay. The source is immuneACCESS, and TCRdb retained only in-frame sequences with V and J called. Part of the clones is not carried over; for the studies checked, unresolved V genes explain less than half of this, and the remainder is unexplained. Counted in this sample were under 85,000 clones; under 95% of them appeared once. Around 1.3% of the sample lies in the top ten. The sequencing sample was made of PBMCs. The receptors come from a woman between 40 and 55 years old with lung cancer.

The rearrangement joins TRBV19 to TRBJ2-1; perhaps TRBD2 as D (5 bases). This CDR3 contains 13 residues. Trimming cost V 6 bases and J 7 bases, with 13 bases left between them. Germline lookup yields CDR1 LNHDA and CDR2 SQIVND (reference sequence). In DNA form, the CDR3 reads TGTGCCAGTAGGTTCGAGGGATTAAATGAGCAGTTCTTC. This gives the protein CASRFEGLNEQFF.

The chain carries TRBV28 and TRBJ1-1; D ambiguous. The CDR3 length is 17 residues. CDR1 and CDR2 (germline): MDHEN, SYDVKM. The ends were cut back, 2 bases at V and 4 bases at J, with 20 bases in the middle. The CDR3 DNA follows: TGTGCCAGCAGTTTACCCATCTCTCCGAGGGCGGGCACTGAAGCTTTCTTT. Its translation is CASSLPISPRAGTEAFF.

CDR3 amino acids: CASSEAQYGGSYGYTF. CDR3 DNA: TGTGCCAGCAGCGAAGCCCAATACGGGGGTTCCTATGGCTACACCTTC. This rearrangement joins TRBV9 to TRBJ1-2; D possibly corresponds to TRBD1 (5 bases). The length of the CDR3 is 16 residues. The ends were cut back, 3 bases at V and 4 bases at J, with 19 bases in the middle. In germline, CDR1 is SGDLS, CDR2 YYNGEE.

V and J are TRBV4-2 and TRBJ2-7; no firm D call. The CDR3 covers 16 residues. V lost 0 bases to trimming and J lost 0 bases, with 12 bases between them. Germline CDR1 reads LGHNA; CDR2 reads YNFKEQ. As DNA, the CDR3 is TGTGCCAGCAGCCAAGATGGGCTGACCAACTCCTACGAGCAGTACTTC. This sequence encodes CASSQDGLTNSYEQYF.

CDR3 sequence reads: CASSSGLAGFQTQYF. In DNA form, the CDR3 reads TGTGCCAGCAGCTCGGGACTAGCGGGGTTTCAGACCCAGTACTTC. The rearrangement joins TRBV5-8 to TRBJ2-5, with 13 bases lining up with TRBD2. CDR1 SGHTS and CDR2 YDEGEE come from the germline V gene. There are 15 residues in the CDR3. Trimming removed 3 bases from V and 6 bases from J; junction bases left unmatched: 5.

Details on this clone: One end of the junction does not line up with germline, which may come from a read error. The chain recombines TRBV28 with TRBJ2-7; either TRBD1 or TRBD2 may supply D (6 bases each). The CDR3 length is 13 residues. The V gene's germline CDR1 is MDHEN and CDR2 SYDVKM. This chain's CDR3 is CANSLRGAGEQYF. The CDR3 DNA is TGTGCCAACAGTTTAAGGGGGGCAGGAGAGCAGTACTTC. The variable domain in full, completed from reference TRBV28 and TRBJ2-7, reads DVKVTQSSRYLVKRTGEKVFLECVQDMDHENMFWYRQDPGLGLRLIYFSYDVKMKEKGDIPEGYSVSREKKERFSLILESASTNQTSMYLCANSLRGAGEQYFGPGTRLTVT.

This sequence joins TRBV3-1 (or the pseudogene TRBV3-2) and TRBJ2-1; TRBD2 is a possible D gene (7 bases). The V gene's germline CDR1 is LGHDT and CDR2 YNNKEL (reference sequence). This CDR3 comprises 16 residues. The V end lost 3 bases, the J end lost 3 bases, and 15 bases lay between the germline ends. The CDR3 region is CASSHRGGGSYNEQFF. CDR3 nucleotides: TGTGCCAGCAGCCATCGGGGAGGGGGGAGCTACAATGAGCAGTTCTTC.

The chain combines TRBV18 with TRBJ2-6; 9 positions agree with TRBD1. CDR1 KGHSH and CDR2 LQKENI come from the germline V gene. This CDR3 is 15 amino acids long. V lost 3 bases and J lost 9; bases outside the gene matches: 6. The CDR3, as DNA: TGTGCCAGCTCACCCCCGGGACAGGGTGTCAACGTCCTGACTTTC. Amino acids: CASSPPGQGVNVLTF.

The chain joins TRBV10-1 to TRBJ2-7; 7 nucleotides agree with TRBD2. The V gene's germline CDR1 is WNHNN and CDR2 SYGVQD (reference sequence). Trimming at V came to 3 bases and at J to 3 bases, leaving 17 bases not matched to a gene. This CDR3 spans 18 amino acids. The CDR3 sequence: CASSDPGPKRDWNYEQYF. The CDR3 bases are TGCGCCAGCAGTGATCCGGGACCGAAGCGGGACTGGAACTACGAGCAGTACTTC.